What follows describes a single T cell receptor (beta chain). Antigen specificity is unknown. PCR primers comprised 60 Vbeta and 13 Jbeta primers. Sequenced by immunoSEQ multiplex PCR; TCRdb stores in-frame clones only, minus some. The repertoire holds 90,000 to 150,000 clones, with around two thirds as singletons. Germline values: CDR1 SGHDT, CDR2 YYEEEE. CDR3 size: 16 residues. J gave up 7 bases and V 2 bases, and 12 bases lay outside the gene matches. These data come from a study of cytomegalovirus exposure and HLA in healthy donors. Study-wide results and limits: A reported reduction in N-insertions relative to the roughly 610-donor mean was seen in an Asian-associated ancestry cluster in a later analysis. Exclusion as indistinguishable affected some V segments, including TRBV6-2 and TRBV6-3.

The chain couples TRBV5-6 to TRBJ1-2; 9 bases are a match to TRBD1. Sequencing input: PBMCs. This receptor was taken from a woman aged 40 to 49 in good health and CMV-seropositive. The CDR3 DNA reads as TGTGCCAGCAGCTTTATGGGACAGGGTTACCCTCTTGGCTACACCTTC. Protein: CASSFMGQGYPLGYTF.